Below, one T cell receptor (beta chain) is given with its context. The sample belongs to a study of blood T cell repertoires in COVID-19. Trimming pared 0 bases from V and 3 bases from J, leaving 14 bases between. Germline V gives CDR1 MNHEY, CDR2 SVGAGI. CDR3 length equals 16 residues. Libraries were prepared by immunoSEQ multiplex PCR; TCRdb keeps only in-frame clonotypes and omits some of them. The sample records just over 300,000 clones, about 91% being singletons. Source material: PBMCs or T cells enriched from blood (not recorded which). The genes are TRBV6-5 and TRBJ1-1; D uncertain. This clonotype was sampled from a woman aged 18 to 35 who had recovered from COVID-19. CDR3 DNA: TGTGCCAGCAGTTACTCAGACCTCCAAGCGGACACTGAAGCTTTCTTT. It specifies CASSYSDLQADTEAFF.